The 32 T cell receptor beta chains reported below all come from one sample, sequenced in a study of blood T cell repertoires in COVID-19. The repertoire was sequenced with immunoSEQ multiplex PCR; TCRdb's copy has only in-frame clones and lacks some. Of about 400,000 clones detected, about 90% appear once; the ten largest clones hold approximately 2%. Sequenced material: PBMCs or T cells enriched from blood (not recorded which). These receptors were obtained from a woman under 30 with acute COVID-19.

DNA for the CDR3: TGTGCCAGCAGCTTAGGCGCCGGGAGCGGGGGGTCACCCCTCCACTTT. The encoded protein is CASSLGAGSGGSPLHF. V is TRBV7-9 and J is TRBJ1-6; the D gene is possibly TRBD1 (5 bases). V lost 1 base and J 10 bases, leaving 17 bases between the germline ends. The CDR3 is 16 amino acids. The germline CDR1 and CDR2 sequences are SEHNR and FQNEAQ (reference sequence).

Remarks on this clone: Other DNA sequences in this specimen translate into the identical CDR3. The gene calls are TRBV18 and TRBJ1-2; perhaps TRBD1 as D (6 bases). V was shortened by 3 bases and J by 3 bases, with 11 bases between the two germline ends. Germline V gives CDR1 KGHSH, CDR2 LQKENI. This CDR3 is 14 amino acids long. The CDR3 sequence: CASSPAGVDYGYTF. In DNA, the CDR3 is TGTGCCAGCTCACCCGCAGGGGTAGACTATGGCTACACCTTC.

The chain carries TRBV7-9 and TRBJ2-7, with no clear D. CDR1 and CDR2 from the germline V gene are SEHNR and FQNEAQ (reference sequence). The CDR3 contains 14 residues. Trimming stripped 2 bases from V and 2 bases from J, with 10 bases between. Here the CDR3 DNA reads TGTGCCAGCAGCTTACTCGCTGAGACCTACGAGCAGTACTTC. Encoded protein: CASSLLAETYEQYF.

The chain joins TRBV2 to TRBJ2-5, with TRBD1 as a possible D gene (6 bases). The CDR3 loop spans 15 amino acids. V dropped 3 bases and J dropped 2 bases, with 13 bases sitting between them. The germline V gene encodes CDR1 SNHLY and CDR2 FYNNEI. This CDR3 is CASSDRSGQQETQYF. The CDR3 nucleotides read TGTGCCAGCAGTGATCGGTCCGGACAGCAAGAGACCCAGTACTTC.

V gene TRBV20-1 combines with J gene TRBJ2-7, with D perhaps TRBD2 (5 bases). The CDR3 runs to 11 residues. The V gene's germline CDR1 is DFQATT and CDR2 SNEGSKA (reference sequence). With 2 bases removed from V and 7 bases from J, the gap between germline ends came to 9 bases. CDR3 bases: TGCAGTGCTAGAAAAGGGAGTGAGCAGTACTTC. Residues: CSARKGSEQYF.

The V and J genes are TRBV19 and TRBJ1-4, with TRBD1 matching over 10 bases. The V gene's germline CDR1 is LNHDA and CDR2 SQIVND (reference sequence). After removal of 6 bases from V and 8 bases from J, the junction contained 9 bases not matched to a gene. CDR3 length equals 15 residues. The CDR3 region has the DNA TGTGCCAGTAGACCCGACAGGGGGCTTGAGGAAAAACTGTTTTTT. Translation: CASRPDRGLEEKLFF.

The chain carries TRBV11-3 and TRBJ1-3; the match to TRBD1 covers 10 bases. Germline CDR1 SGHNT, CDR2 YENEEA. This CDR3 has 16 amino acids. V was clipped by 5 bases and J by 4 bases; unmatched bases: 8. For the CDR3, the DNA is TGTGCCAGCAGCGCCCGGGACAGGGGATCCGGAAACACCATATATTTT. It translates to CASSARDRGSGNTIYF. The full variable domain, completed using reference TRBV11-3 and TRBJ1-3, is EAGVVQSPRYKIIEKKQPVAFWCNPISGHNTLYWYLQNLGQGPELLIRYENEEAVDDSQLPKDRFSAERLKGVDSTLKIQPAELGDSAVYLCASSARDRGSGNTIYFGEGSWLTVV.

The chain has TRBV2 and TRBJ1-5, with 8 bases aligning to TRBD1. Per the germline V gene, CDR1 is SNHLY and CDR2 is FYNNEI. This CDR3 is built from 13 residues. Losses at the gene ends were 8 bases for V and 4 bases for J; bases not matched to a gene: 4. The CDR3 coding sequence is TGTGCCAGCTGGACAGGGTATAATCAGCCCCAGCATTTT. Translating it yields CASWTGYNQPQHF.

This clone came up once. This sample also contains other DNA sequences that code for the same CDR3. This chain joins TRBV9 and TRBJ2-7; no clear D. Germline CDR1 reads SGDLS; CDR2 reads YYNGEE. Trimming took off 0 bases at V and 1 base at J, with 5 bases between the two ends. This CDR3 region has 13 residues. The CDR3 bases are TGTGCCAGCAGCGTAGCCGGGTCCTACGAGCAGTACTTC. Translation gives CASSVAGSYEQYF.

The rearrangement joins TRBV2 to TRBJ1-5, with D possibly being TRBD1 (5 bases). This CDR3 is 13 amino acids long. V was trimmed by 7 bases and J by 6 bases, leaving 13 bases between them. The germline CDR1 and CDR2 sequences are SNHLY and FYNNEI. CDR3 residues: CASKQAERQPQHF. The CDR3 DNA reads as TGTGCCAGCAAACAGGCCGAGCGTCAGCCCCAGCATTTT. Looking up the rest from reference TRBV2 and TRBJ1-5 gives the full variable domain: EPEVTQTPSHQVTQMGQEVILRCVPISNHLYFYWYRQILGQKVEFLVSFYNNEISEKSEIFDDQFSVERPDGSNFTLKIRSTKLEDSAMYFCASKQAERQPQHFGDGTRLSIL.

The chain has TRBV10-1 and TRBJ2-7, with a weak D call TRBD1 (5 bases). The CDR3 is 15 residues long. Germline V gene sequence: CDR1 WNHNN, CDR2 SYGVQD (reference sequence). Trimming removed 0 bases from V and 5 bases from J, with 14 bases in between. The CDR3 DNA reads as TGCGCCAGCAGTGAGTCGAAGGGGCGCATTCACGAGCAGTACTTC. Its translation is CASSESKGRIHEQYF.

V gene TRBV6-2 or TRBV6-3 combines with J gene TRBJ2-2; D possibly corresponds to TRBD1 (5 bases). The CDR3 sequence is 14 residues long. Trimming pared 0 bases from V and 5 bases from J, leaving 7 bases between. Germline V gives CDR1 MNHEY, CDR2 SVGEGT. The CDR3 bases are TGTGCCAGCAGTTACTCGCGACAGACCGGGGAGCTGTTTTTT. Its translation: CASSYSRQTGELFF.

The genes are TRBV24-1 and TRBJ2-7; the match to TRBD1 covers 9 bases. With V trimmed by 0 bases and J by 2 bases, 4 bases remained unmatched. Germline loops: CDR1 KGHDR, CDR2 SFDVKD. This CDR3 has 16 residues. The CDR3 region is CATSDLGTGGPYEQYF. The CDR3 DNA is TGTGCCACCAGTGATTTGGGAACAGGGGGCCCCTACGAGCAGTACTTC.

The genes are TRBV4-1 and TRBJ1-5; no clear D gene. The CDR3 has 14 residues. The germline V gene has CDR1 MGHRA and CDR2 YSYEKL. The V end lost 1 base, the J end lost 6 bases, and 10 bases lay between the germline ends. CDR3 in DNA: TGCGCCAGCAGCCAAGTTCTTCCCGGTCAGCCCCAGCATTTT. It translates to CASSQVLPGQPQHF.

CDR3 loop: CSASGTGQGSYEQYF. The CDR3 nucleotides read TGCAGTGCTAGTGGGACGGGACAGGGTTCCTACGAGCAGTACTTC. The J gene is TRBJ2-7, the V gene TRBV20-1, with 9 bases identical to TRBD1. In germline, CDR1 is DFQATT, CDR2 SNEGSKA (reference sequence). This CDR3 spans 15 amino acids. V lost 3 bases, J lost 1 base, and 7 bases stayed unmatched.

The chain has TRBV2 and TRBJ1-5, with D possibly being TRBD1 (5 bases). The CDR3 extends over 16 amino acids. The ends were cut back, 6 bases at V and 1 base at J, with 16 bases in the middle. Germline assignment: CDR1 SNHLY and CDR2 FYNNEI. The CDR3 spells CASRGMGRESNQPQHF. The DNA of the CDR3 is TGTGCCAGCAGGGGTATGGGCAGGGAAAGCAATCAGCCCCAGCATTTT.

This clone has a single count. The chain links TRBV4-3 to TRBJ2-6; D is undetermined. CDR3 size: 15 residues. The V and J ends lost 1 base and 0 bases respectively, with 4 bases between them. In germline, CDR1 is LGHNA, CDR2 YSLEER. DNA for the CDR3: TGCGCCAGCAGCCAAGCCGGCTCTGGGGCCAACGTCCTGACTTTC. This gives the protein CASSQAGSGANVLTF.

This clone has a single count. The chain carries TRBV16 and TRBJ2-3, with TRBD1 matching 9 bases. The CDR3 spans 16 residues. Germline CDR1 is KGHSY and CDR2 is FQNENV. J gave up 0 bases and V 0 bases, and 1 base lay outside the gene matches. CDR3 protein: CASSQSGTGSTDTQYF. The DNA of the CDR3 is TGTGCCAGCAGCCAATCAGGGACAGGGAGCACAGATACGCAGTATTTT.

V is TRBV24-1 and J is TRBJ2-2; perhaps TRBD1 as D (6 bases). This CDR3 has 14 residues. Deletions cut 7 bases from V and 7 bases from J, with 15 bases between. Per the germline V gene, CDR1 is KGHDR and CDR2 is SFDVKD. This CDR3 reads CATRSTGSGGELFF. In nucleotides, the CDR3 is TGTGCCACCAGATCCACAGGGTCCGGCGGGGAGCTGTTTTTT.

The gene calls are TRBV20-1 and TRBJ2-7; 7 bases line up with TRBD2. The CDR3 loop spans 14 amino acids. The J segment lost 6 bases and the V segment lost 3 bases, leaving 11 bases of the junction unmatched. Germline CDR1 reads DFQATT; CDR2 reads SNEGSKA (reference sequence). The CDR3 nucleotides are TGCAGTGCTAGTCGGGCGGGAGTCCTCCGCGAGCAGTACTTC. It specifies CSASRAGVLREQYF.

The J gene is TRBJ1-3, the V gene TRBV3-1 (or the pseudogene TRBV3-2); D might be TRBD1 (5 bases). The germline CDR1 and CDR2 sequences are LGHDT and YNNKEL (reference sequence). The germline V and J ends were trimmed by 1 base and 7 bases, with 11 bases remaining between them. The CDR3 length is 14 residues. The CDR3: CASSQGGVLNTIYF. The CDR3 DNA reads as TGTGCCAGCAGCCAAGGGGGGGTTTTGAACACCATATATTTT.

CDR3 sequence: CASSLFVSNTEAFF. CDR3 sequence (DNA): TGTGCCAGCAGTTTATTTGTCTCGAACACTGAAGCTTTCTTT. The chain carries TRBV28 and TRBJ1-1, with unresolved D. V lost 1 base to trimming and J lost 1 base, with 7 bases between them. The CDR3 length is 14 residues. The germline V gene has CDR1 MDHEN and CDR2 SYDVKM.

The gene calls are TRBV3-1 (or the pseudogene TRBV3-2) and TRBJ1-1, with 8 bases identical to TRBD1. In germline, CDR1 is LGHDT, CDR2 YNNKEL (reference sequence). CDR3 size: 18 residues. The junction had 15 bases not matched to a gene; V was cut back by 1 base and J by 5 bases. In DNA, the CDR3 is TGTGCCAGCAGCCAAGGGTTATCCGGGACAGGCAAGGAGACTGAAGCTTTCTTT. Protein: CASSQGLSGTGKETEAFF.

V is TRBV7-2 and J is TRBJ1-3, with 8 bases aligning to TRBD1. Germline-derived CDR1 and CDR2 are SGHTA and FQGNSA. Trimming cost V 7 bases and J 0 bases; bases outside gene matches: 8. CDR3 length equals 16 residues. The CDR3 protein is CASTLRGPASGNTIYF. DNA for the CDR3: TGTGCCAGCACCCTCAGGGGGCCAGCCTCTGGAAACACCATATATTTT. Filled out from reference TRBV7-2 and TRBJ1-3, the complete variable domain reads GAGVSQSPSNKVTEKGKDVELRCDPISGHTALYWYRQSLGQGLEFLIYFQGNSAPDKSGLPSDRFSAERTGGSVSTLTIQRTQQEDSAVYLCASTLRGPASGNTIYFGEGSWLTVV.

V and J are TRBV4-3 and TRBJ2-7; 7 bases fit TRBD2. The germline V gene encodes CDR1 LGHNA and CDR2 YSLEER. The V segment lost 0 bases and the J segment 3 bases; nucleotides outside the gene matches: 5. The CDR3 is 15 residues long. The CDR3 region is CASSQDAREFYEQYF. The DNA for the CDR3 is TGCGCCAGCAGCCAAGATGCGCGGGAGTTCTACGAGCAGTACTTC.

The gene calls are TRBV11-2 and TRBJ1-1, with 9 bases matching TRBD1. The length of the CDR3 is 16 residues. Germline V gene data show CDR1 as SGHAT and CDR2 as FQNNGV. The trim removed 4 bases at V and 3 bases at J, leaving 9 bases unmatched. Here the CDR3 reads CASSSAKGQGDTEAFF. The CDR3 nucleotides read TGTGCCAGCAGCTCGGCTAAGGGACAGGGAGACACTGAAGCTTTCTTT.

This chain joins TRBV19 and TRBJ1-1; 9 positions agree with TRBD1. V lost 5 bases to trimming and J lost 13 bases; unmatched junction nucleotides: 11. CDR1 LNHDA and CDR2 SQIVND come from the germline V gene (reference sequence). CDR3 length: 13 amino acids. CDR3 DNA: TGTGCCAGTAGTGGAACCAGTACAGGGGGCGGTTTCTTT. Residues: CASSGTSTGGGFF.

The rearrangement joins TRBV3-1 (or the pseudogene TRBV3-2) to TRBJ2-3; possibly TRBD2 for D (6 bases). This CDR3 is 13 amino acids long. The germline gives CDR1 LGHDT, CDR2 YNNKEL (reference sequence). The V end was cut by 5 bases, the J end by 4 bases, with 10 bases between. CDR3 DNA sequence: TGTGCCAGCAGCGTTCGACTAGCAGATACGCAGTATTTT. Translating gives CASSVRLADTQYF.

The chain couples TRBV13 to TRBJ2-1; 9 bases are a match to TRBD2. V shed 5 bases and J 6 bases; nucleotides not matched to a gene: 11. The CDR3 totals 16 residues. Germline CDR1 is PRHDT and CDR2 is FYEKMQ (reference sequence). For the CDR3, the DNA is TGTGCCAGCAGCCCAACCGCGGCGGGGGGGCTCAATGAGCAGTTCTTC. Encoded protein: CASSPTAAGGLNEQFF.

The chain employs TRBV27 and TRBJ1-2, with D perhaps TRBD1 (5 bases). The germline CDR1 and CDR2 sequences are MNHEY and SMNVEV (reference sequence). The CDR3 runs to 11 residues. The V gene lost 7 bases and the J gene lost 8 bases, with 11 bases spanning the gap. CDR3 amino acids: CASKGNGGYTF. The CDR3, as DNA: TGTGCCAGCAAGGGGAATGGCGGCTACACCTTC.

This clone was picked up one time. This rearrangement joins TRBV7-2 to TRBJ1-2; 7 bases line up with TRBD1. With 4 bases clipped from V and 5 bases from J, the junction kept 10 bases outside the gene matches. Germline V gene sequence: CDR1 SGHTA, CDR2 FQGNSA. CDR3 length equals 15 residues. The CDR3 spells CASSSGTDGTYGYTF. Here the CDR3 DNA reads TGTGCCAGCAGCTCCGGGACAGACGGCACGTATGGCTACACCTTC.

J is TRBJ1-6 and V is TRBV25-1; 10 nucleotides match TRBD1. V was clipped by 7 bases and J by 9 bases; unmatched bases: 9. This CDR3 has 15 amino acids. Germline loops: CDR1 MGHDK, CDR2 SYGVNS. The DNA of the CDR3 is TGTGCCAGCACTACCCGGACAGGGGGATGTTCACCCCTCCACTTT. This translates into CASTTRTGGCSPLHF.